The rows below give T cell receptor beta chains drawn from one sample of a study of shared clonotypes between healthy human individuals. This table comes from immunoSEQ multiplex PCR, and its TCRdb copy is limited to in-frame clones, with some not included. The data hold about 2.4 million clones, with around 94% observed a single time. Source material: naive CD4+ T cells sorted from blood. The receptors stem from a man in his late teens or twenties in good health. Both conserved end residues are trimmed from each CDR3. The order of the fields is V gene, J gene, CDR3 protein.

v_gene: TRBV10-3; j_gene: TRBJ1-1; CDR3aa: AMSGLEGNTEAF
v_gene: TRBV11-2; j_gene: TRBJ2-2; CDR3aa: ASSLVYGELF
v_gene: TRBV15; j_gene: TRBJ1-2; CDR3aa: ATSRDHAADETNYGYT
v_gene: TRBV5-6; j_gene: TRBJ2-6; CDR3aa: ASSPSPSGANVLT
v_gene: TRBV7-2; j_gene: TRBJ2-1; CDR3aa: ASMLGSVFFTYNEQF
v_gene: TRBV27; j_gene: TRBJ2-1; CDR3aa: ASSLSWRAPSNEQF
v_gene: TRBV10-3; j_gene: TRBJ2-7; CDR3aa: AISTSGTYEQY
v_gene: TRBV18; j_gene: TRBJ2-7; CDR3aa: ASSLGAAGYEQY
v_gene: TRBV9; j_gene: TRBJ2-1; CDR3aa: ASSLSRIDNEQF
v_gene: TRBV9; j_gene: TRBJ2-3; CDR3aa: ASSVESGRADTQY
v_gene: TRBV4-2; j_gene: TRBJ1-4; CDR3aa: ASSQVDRGPTNEKLF
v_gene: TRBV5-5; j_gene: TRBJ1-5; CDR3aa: ASSLVLGGRGLMPQH
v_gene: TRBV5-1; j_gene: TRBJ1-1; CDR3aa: ASSLDRALTEAF
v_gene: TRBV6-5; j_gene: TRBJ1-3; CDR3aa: ASIASGTGNTIY
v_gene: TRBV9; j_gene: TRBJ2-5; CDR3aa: ASSPRRTQY
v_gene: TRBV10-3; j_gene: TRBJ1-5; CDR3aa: AISVENQPQH
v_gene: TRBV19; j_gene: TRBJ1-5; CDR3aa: ASRAWTDYSNQPQH
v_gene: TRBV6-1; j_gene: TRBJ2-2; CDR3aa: ASSEYGGTGELF
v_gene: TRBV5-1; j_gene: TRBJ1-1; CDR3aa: ASSLDSVNTEAF
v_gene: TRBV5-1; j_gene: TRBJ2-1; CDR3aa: ASSSTIVAGTYNEQF
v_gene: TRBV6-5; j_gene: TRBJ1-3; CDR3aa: ASSYRDTGSGNTIY
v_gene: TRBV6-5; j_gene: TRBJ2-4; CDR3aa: ASSYFGTQY
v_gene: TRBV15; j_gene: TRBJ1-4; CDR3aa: ATSRGEGNEKLF
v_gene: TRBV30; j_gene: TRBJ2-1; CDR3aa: AWSAGASYNEQF
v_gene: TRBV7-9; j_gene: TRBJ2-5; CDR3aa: ASSPSGSPGETQY
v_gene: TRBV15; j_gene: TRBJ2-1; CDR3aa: ATSRELSGINEQF